Below are 29 T cell receptor beta chains sequenced from a single sample in a study of blood T cell repertoires in COVID-19. Generated by immunoSEQ multiplex PCR, the TCRdb table keeps only in-frame clones and is missing some. The sample carries almost 350,000 clones, roughly 86% recorded once. The sequencing input was PBMCs or T cells enriched from blood (not recorded which). These TCRs come from a woman aged 30 to 39 who had been exposed to COVID-19.

V gene TRBV28 combines with J gene TRBJ2-7, with D maybe TRBD1 (5 bases). The CDR3 contains 17 residues. Trimming stripped 6 bases from V and 2 bases from J, with 23 bases between. Germline V gene sequence: CDR1 MDHEN, CDR2 SYDVKM. CDR3 in DNA: TGTGCCAGCAGGACCACTTCGAGGCAGGGCGCCCCCTACGAGCAGTACTTC. It translates to CASRTTSRQGAPYEQYF.

The gene calls are TRBV28 and TRBJ1-5; D call uncertain. The CDR3 loop spans 16 amino acids. Germline values: CDR1 MDHEN, CDR2 SYDVKM. Deletions cut 3 bases from V and 3 bases from J, with 15 bases between. CDR3 in DNA: TGTGCCAGCAGTTTTCGCCCTCGGGTAGTCAATCAGCCCCAGCATTTT. Protein product: CASSFRPRVVNQPQHF.

J is TRBJ2-7 and V is TRBV5-1; 7 bases are a match to TRBD1. Germline CDR1 SGHRS, CDR2 YFSETQ. The CDR3 length is 16 residues. Trimming removed 4 bases from V and 0 bases from J; junction bases left unmatched: 10. CDR3 loop: CASSPGTVWSSYEQYF. The CDR3, as DNA: TGCGCCAGCAGCCCTGGGACAGTCTGGAGCTCCTACGAGCAGTACTTC.

The chain joins TRBV9 to TRBJ2-1, with 8 bases that match TRBD2. In germline, CDR1 is SGDLS, CDR2 YYNGEE. CDR3 length: 15 amino acids. Germline trimming cut 2 bases from V and 5 bases from J; bases unmatched to any gene: 6. The CDR3 nucleotides read TGTGCCAGCAGCGTTGGAGCGGGAGCACACAATGAGCAGTTCTTC. It yields the protein CASSVGAGAHNEQFF. The entire variable domain, with the rest obtained from reference TRBV9 and TRBJ2-1, is as follows: DSGVTQTPKHLITATGQRVTLRCSPRSGDLSVYWYQQSLDQGLQFLIQYYNGEERAKGNILERFSAQQFPDLHSELNLSSLELGDSALYFCASSVGAGAHNEQFFGPGTRLTVL.

V usage is TRBV18 and J usage is TRBJ1-2; 7 bases align to TRBD1. Trimming removed 1 base from V and 4 bases from J; junction bases left unmatched: 0. This CDR3 region has 13 residues. Germline V CDR1 and CDR2: KGHSH, LQKENI. The DNA for the CDR3 is TGTGCCAGCTCACCACGGGACAGCTATGGCTACACCTTC. Amino acids: CASSPRDSYGYTF.

This chain uses TRBV10-3 with TRBJ1-1; 8 bases are a match to TRBD1. CDR3 length: 13 amino acids. Germline CDR1 is ENHRY and CDR2 is SYGVKD. Trimming removed 6 bases from V and 4 bases from J; junction bases left unmatched: 4. CDR3 in DNA: TGTGCCATCAGGGGACAGGTTTTCACTGAAGCTTTCTTT. Translation: CAIRGQVFTEAFF.

The rearrangement links TRBV6-5 to TRBJ1-4; no reliable D call. The CDR3 totals 15 residues. V lost 5 bases and J 9 bases, leaving 19 bases between the germline ends. CDR1 MNHEY and CDR2 SVGAGI come from the germline V gene. This CDR3 reads CASSPGWGGQQKLFF. DNA of the CDR3: TGTGCCAGCAGTCCGGGGTGGGGAGGGCAGCAAAAACTGTTTTTT.

V gene TRBV27 combines with J gene TRBJ2-3, with 7 bases that match TRBD1. Germline V gives CDR1 MNHEY, CDR2 SMNVEV (reference sequence). There are 20 residues in the CDR3. V dropped 1 base and J dropped 1; count of bases not matched to a gene: 17. CDR3 DNA: TGTGCCAGCAGTTTATTCGCCGGGACAGTATTTTCCTGGGGCACAGATACGCAGTATTTT. It translates to CASSLFAGTVFSWGTDTQYF.

A note on this clone: The junction does not match germline at one end; this may be a read error. This rearrangement joins TRBV18 to TRBJ1-4; TRBD1 might be the D (6 bases). The CDR3 extends over 14 amino acids. Germline V gene lookup returns CDR1 KGHSH and CDR2 LQKENI. CDR3 DNA: TGTGCCAGCTCGCCACAAGGGGGAAATGAAAAACTGTTTTTT. It codes for CASSPQGGNEKLFF. The variable domain in full, with the rest retrieved from reference TRBV18 and TRBJ1-4, is NAGVMQNPRHLVRRRGQEARLRCSPMKGHSHVYWYRQLPEEGLKFMVYLQKENIIDESGMPKERFSAEFPKEGPSILRIQQVVRGDSAAYFCASSPQGGNEKLFFGSGTQLSVL.

This rearrangement joins TRBV5-1 to TRBJ1-6, with 10 bases aligning to TRBD1. Trimming at V came to 4 bases and at J to 8 bases, leaving 12 bases not matched to a gene. Germline CDR1 and CDR2: SGHRS and YFSETQ. The CDR3 runs 17 residues. This CDR3 is CASSPDRGLWLDSPLHF. CDR3 sequence (DNA): TGCGCCAGCAGCCCGGACAGGGGGTTGTGGTTGGATTCACCCCTCCACTTT.

The V and J genes are TRBV30 and TRBJ1-2; 7 nucleotides line up with TRBD1. Germline V lookup: CDR1 GTSNPN, CDR2 SVGIG (reference sequence). V lost 3 bases and J lost 4; bases outside the gene matches: 14. CDR3 length: 16 amino acids. The CDR3 spells CAWSPTGSGAPYGYTF. CDR3 coding DNA: TGTGCCTGGAGCCCGACAGGGAGCGGCGCACCCTATGGCTACACCTTC.

The V gene is TRBV19, the J gene TRBJ2-1, with 12 bases identical to TRBD2. Germline V lookup: CDR1 LNHDA, CDR2 SQIVND (reference sequence). V trimming: 0 bases; J trimming: 2 bases; junction bases outside the gene matches: 14. This CDR3 is 21 amino acids long. In DNA form, the CDR3 reads TGTGCCAGTAGTATAGAGCTACCTAGCGGGAGGGTTGCGGAACCCTACAATGAGCAGTTCTTC. Its protein is CASSIELPSGRVAEPYNEQFF.

V and J are TRBV6-6 and TRBJ2-7, with TRBD1 as a possible D gene (6 bases). V was cut by 6 bases and J by 6 bases, with 18 bases left in between. Germline-derived CDR1 and CDR2 are MNHNY and SVGAGI (reference sequence). This CDR3 region has 14 residues. Here the CDR3 DNA reads TGTGCCAGCAGGATGACAGGTCCATCCCGCGAGCAGTACTTC. It encodes CASRMTGPSREQYF.

V is TRBV14 and J is TRBJ1-2; TRBD1 matches at 8 bases. CDR3 length: 16 residues. CDR1 and CDR2 (germline): SGHDN, FVKESK. J was trimmed by 4 bases and V by 4 bases; bases with no gene match: 11. The CDR3 loop reads CASSPEWAGGGYGYTF. CDR3 coding DNA: TGTGCCAGCAGCCCAGAGTGGGCAGGGGGCGGCTATGGCTACACCTTC.

J is TRBJ1-1 and V is TRBV28, with TRBD1 matching over 7 bases. Germline CDR1 MDHEN, CDR2 SYDVKM. The CDR3 is made up of 14 amino acids. Germline trimming cut 6 bases from V and 4 bases from J; bases unmatched to any gene: 8. The CDR3 reads CASSTRGRGTEAFF. The CDR3 DNA follows: TGTGCCAGCAGCACTAGGGGGCGCGGCACTGAAGCTTTCTTT. The full variable domain, its missing parts supplied by reference TRBV28 and TRBJ1-1, is DVKVTQSSRYLVKRTGEKVFLECVQDMDHENMFWYRQDPGLGLRLIYFSYDVKMKEKGDIPEGYSVSREKKERFSLILESASTNQTSMYLCASSTRGRGTEAFFGQGTRLTVV.

V gene TRBV9 combines with J gene TRBJ2-7; 14 bases are a match to TRBD2. After removal of 2 bases from V and 7 bases from J, the junction contained 5 bases not matched to a gene. The germline V gene encodes CDR1 SGDLS and CDR2 YYNGEE. The CDR3 loop spans 15 amino acids. In nucleotides, the CDR3 is TGTGCCAGCAGCGTCGACGGGACTAGCGGGAGAGAGCAGTACTTC. Translating gives CASSVDGTSGREQYF.

This clone showed up just a few times. The chain is built from TRBV27 and TRBJ1-2; a weak D match, TRBD1 (6 bases). V was cut by 3 bases and J by 5 bases, with 13 bases left in between. The CDR3 length is 14 residues. Germline V gene data show CDR1 as MNHEY and CDR2 as SMNVEV (reference sequence). The CDR3: CASSFTGSPYGYTF. Here the CDR3 DNA reads TGTGCCAGCAGTTTTACAGGGTCTCCATATGGCTACACCTTC.

This clone was found a few times. The chain links TRBV29-1 to TRBJ1-1; TRBD1 matches 8 bases. Germline V lookup: CDR1 SQVTM, CDR2 ANQGSEA. With V trimmed by 6 bases and J by 0 bases, 6 bases remained unmatched. CDR3 size: 14 residues. Here the CDR3 DNA reads TGCAGCGTGGAGCGGACAGGGATGAACACTGAAGCTTTCTTT. Amino acids: CSVERTGMNTEAFF.

The J gene is TRBJ2-1, the V gene TRBV27; TRBD2 aligns across 14 bases. The J segment lost 5 bases and the V segment lost 5 bases, leaving 8 bases of the junction unmatched. CDR3 length: 17 amino acids. Germline CDR1 is MNHEY and CDR2 is SMNVEV (reference sequence). In DNA, the CDR3 is TGTGCCAGCAGTCGCCCCGGGACTAGCGGGAGTCACAATGAGCAGTTCTTC. Translating it yields CASSRPGTSGSHNEQFF.

A remark on this clone: Other DNA sequences within the sample encode an identical CDR3. The chain uses TRBV12-3 or TRBV12-4 and TRBJ1-5; maybe TRBD1 (6 bases). V gave up 3 bases and J gave up 7 bases, with 10 bases separating them. This CDR3 is built from 13 residues. CDR3: CASSLGGGQPQHF. DNA of the CDR3: TGTGCCAGCAGTTTGGGAGGGGGACAGCCCCAGCATTTT.

This clone was detected once. The gene calls are TRBV14 and TRBJ2-1, with unresolved D. The germline V gene encodes CDR1 SGHDN and CDR2 FVKESK. Trimming cost V 1 base and J 7 bases, with 11 bases left between them. The CDR3 totals 14 residues. CDR3 residues: CASSQVVARNEQFF. The DNA of the CDR3 is TGTGCCAGCAGCCAAGTGGTAGCCCGGAATGAGCAGTTCTTC. Complete variable domain (other parts from reference TRBV14 and TRBJ2-1): EAGVTQFPSHSVIEKGQTVTLRCDPISGHDNLYWYRRVMGKEIKFLLHFVKESKQDESGMPNNRFLAERTGGTYSTLKVQPAELEDSGVYFCASSQVVARNEQFFGPGTRLTVL.

This chain uses TRBV2 with TRBJ2-2, with a weak D call TRBD2 (5 bases). Between the trimmed V and J ends, which lost 3 bases and 6 bases, there was a span of 11 bases. The CDR3 is 14 residues long. Germline lookup yields CDR1 SNHLY and CDR2 FYNNEI. CDR3 residues: CASSDLGVAGELFF. The CDR3 coding sequence is TGTGCCAGCAGTGACCTCGGGGTAGCCGGGGAGCTGTTTTTT.

The chain is built from TRBV3-1 (or the pseudogene TRBV3-2) and TRBJ2-1, with TRBD2 matching over 12 bases. This CDR3 has 17 amino acids. Trimming at V came to 2 bases and at J to 3 bases, leaving 5 bases not matched to a gene. CDR1 and CDR2 from the germline V gene are LGHDT and YNNKEL (reference sequence). The CDR3 nucleotides are TGTGCCAGCAGCCAAAGACTAGCGGGGGTGGGCTACAATGAGCAGTTCTTC. Translation: CASSQRLAGVGYNEQFF.

The rearrangement joins TRBV6-5 to TRBJ1-6; 10 bases align to TRBD1. The CDR3 has 15 amino acids. Germline CDR1 reads MNHEY; CDR2 reads SVGAGI. V lost 2 bases and J lost 7; bases outside the gene matches: 2. CDR3 in DNA: TGTGCCAGCAGTTACACGGGACAGGGGAATTCACCCCTCCACTTT. Translated, it gives CASSYTGQGNSPLHF.

The J gene is TRBJ1-3, the V gene TRBV25-1; 7 nucleotides agree with TRBD1. Unmatched junction bases numbered 5, after V lost 3 bases and J lost 0 bases. Germline loops: CDR1 MGHDK, CDR2 SYGVNS. This CDR3 is built from 16 residues. CDR3 in DNA: TGTGCCAGCAGTGACCGACAGGGAAGCTCTGGAAACACCATATATTTT. It encodes CASSDRQGSSGNTIYF.

J is TRBJ1-3 and V is TRBV27, with a weak D call TRBD1 (6 bases). V lost 6 bases, J lost 4 bases, and 16 bases lay in between. In germline, CDR1 is MNHEY, CDR2 SMNVEV (reference sequence). The CDR3 length is 15 residues. CDR3 amino acids: CASSLRGAGGNTIYF. In DNA, the CDR3 is TGTGCCAGCAGCTTGCGGGGGGCGGGAGGAAACACCATATATTTT.

This clone was seen once. This rearrangement joins TRBV29-1 to TRBJ1-1, with 9 nucleotides matching TRBD1. V trimming: 4 bases; J trimming: 4 bases; junction bases outside the gene matches: 7. Germline loops: CDR1 SQVTM, CDR2 ANQGSEA. The CDR3 covers 14 residues. CDR3 sequence (DNA): TGCAGCGTTGTGCCACAGGGGGCGGGCACTGAAGCTTTCTTT. Protein: CSVVPQGAGTEAFF. Variable domain in full (rest from reference TRBV29-1 and TRBJ1-1): SAVISQKPSRDICQRGTSLTIQCQVDSQVTMMFWYRQQPGQSLTLIATANQGSEATYESGFVIDKFPISRPNLTFSTLTVSNMSPEDSSIYLCSVVPQGAGTEAFFGQGTRLTVV.

V is TRBV7-9 and J is TRBJ1-2; a weak D match, TRBD1 (5 bases). The CDR3 covers 14 residues. Germline V CDR1 and CDR2: SEHNR, FQNEAQ (reference sequence). Trimming took 2 bases from V and 8 from J, leaving 15 bases between them. The CDR3 protein is CASSLQVQGWGYTF. Written as DNA, the CDR3 is TGTGCCAGCAGCTTACAGGTCCAGGGCTGGGGCTACACCTTC.

This clone appeared a single time. The rearrangement joins TRBV3-1 (or the pseudogene TRBV3-2) to TRBJ1-4, with D tentatively TRBD1 (6 bases). Germline values: CDR1 LGHDT, CDR2 YNNKEL (reference sequence). This CDR3 spans 15 amino acids. V dropped 0 bases and J dropped 7 bases, with 12 bases sitting between them. The CDR3 DNA follows: TGTGCCAGCAGCCAAGATCCCGGGGGGCCTGAAAAACTGTTTTTT. Residues: CASSQDPGGPEKLFF.